The clone carrying this T cell receptor beta chain occurred once. Its antigen is not known. Sequenced by immunoSEQ multiplex PCR; TCRdb stores in-frame clones only, minus some. The table shows more than 110,000 clones, with about 93% occurring only once. The source of the sample is a study of T cell responses to AZD1222 COVID-19 vaccine. Overall study findings and caveats: The study found Spike-specific TCR breadth and depth rose after two AZD1222 doses.

CDR1 is SGHTA and CDR2 is FQGNSA in the germline V gene. This CDR3 has 13 amino acids. V lost 6 bases to trimming and J lost 6 bases, with 13 bases between them. Sample: peripheral blood, taken on day 0 of AZD1222 vaccination. The chain recombines TRBV7-2 with TRBJ2-3, with a tentative D call TRBD1 (6 bases). The clonotype comes from an adult in good health. The CDR3 is CASRPTGSDTQYF. The CDR3 bases are TGTGCCAGCAGACCTACAGGGTCTGATACGCAGTATTTT.